A selection of T cell receptor beta chains follows, all from one sample in a study of T cell responses to AZD1222 COVID-19 vaccine. Assay used: immunoSEQ multiplex PCR; TCRdb lists only in-frame clones, some missing. The sample contains under 120,000 clones, roughly 90% of which appear only once. This specimen was peripheral blood, taken on day 0 of AZD1222 vaccination. Receptor source: an adult in good health. The CDR3 runs from the conserved cysteine through the conserved F or W. Fields, in order: V gene, D gene, clone size, J gene, CDR3 DNA, CDR3 protein. A D gene is named only where the DNA matches it firmly. Clone size is shown for a subset of rows, as once, few, many or a class of expanded clone.

v_call: TRBV2; d_call: .; clone_size: .; j_call: TRBJ2-5; cdr3_nt: TGTGCCAGCAGTGAGGGCAGGGGGGGAGAGACCCAGTACTTC; cdr3_aa: CASSEGRGGETQYF
v_call: TRBV5-1; d_call: .; clone_size: .; j_call: TRBJ1-1; cdr3_nt: TGCGCCAGCAGCTTGGTCGGGATGAACACTGAAGCTTTCTTT; cdr3_aa: CASSLVGMNTEAFF
v_call: TRBV6-5; d_call: .; clone_size: .; j_call: TRBJ1-4; cdr3_nt: TGTGCCAGCAGTCTCGGGGGGGAAAAACTGTTTTTT; cdr3_aa: CASSLGGEKLFF
v_call: TRBV5-6; d_call: .; clone_size: .; j_call: TRBJ1-6; cdr3_nt: TGTGCCAGCAGCTTGGGTGGGGTCTATAATTCACCCCTCCACTTT; cdr3_aa: CASSLGGVYNSPLHF
v_call: TRBV15; d_call: TRBD2; clone_size: .; j_call: TRBJ2-1; cdr3_nt: TGTGCCACCAGCATAGCACTTGGGCTAGGACTAGGCCGAAGCTCCTACAATGAGCAGTTCTTC; cdr3_aa: CATSIALGLGLGRSSYNEQFF
v_call: TRBV13; d_call: TRBD2; clone_size: .; j_call: TRBJ2-1; cdr3_nt: TGTGCCAGCAGCTTACTAGCGGGAGCTTGGAATGAGCAGTTCTTC; cdr3_aa: CASSLLAGAWNEQFF
v_call: TRBV9; d_call: TRBD2; clone_size: .; j_call: TRBJ2-3; cdr3_nt: TGTGCCAGCAGCACCAGGGGAGGGGGACTAGCTTTAGATACGCAGTATTTT; cdr3_aa: CASSTRGGGLALDTQYF
v_call: TRBV29-1; d_call: TRBD1; clone_size: .; j_call: TRBJ1-2; cdr3_nt: TGCAGCGCCCCAGGGGGCTATGGCTACACCTTC; cdr3_aa: CSAPGGYGYTF
v_call: TRBV15; d_call: .; clone_size: .; j_call: TRBJ2-7; cdr3_nt: TGTGCCACCAGCGGGCCCCCAACGGGGGCGCGGGAGCAGTACTTC; cdr3_aa: CATSGPPTGAREQYF
v_call: TRBV7-8; d_call: .; clone_size: .; j_call: TRBJ1-6; cdr3_nt: TGTGCCAGCAGCTTAAGCTCCTATAATTCACCCCTCCACTTT; cdr3_aa: CASSLSSYNSPLHF
v_call: TRBV21-1; d_call: .; clone_size: .; j_call: TRBJ1-4; cdr3_nt: TGTGCCAGCAGCAGAAGGGACAGCCTTAATGAAAAACTGTTTTTT; cdr3_aa: CASSRRDSLNEKLFF
v_call: TRBV28; d_call: .; clone_size: .; j_call: TRBJ1-1; cdr3_nt: TGTGCCAGCAGTTCGGAACAGGTTCTCAAGGGGAACACTGAAGCTTTCTTT; cdr3_aa: CASSSEQVLKGNTEAFF
v_call: TRBV11-2; d_call: .; clone_size: .; j_call: TRBJ1-2; cdr3_nt: TGTGCCAGCAGCCCGACAGTTAACTATGGCTACACCTTC; cdr3_aa: CASSPTVNYGYTF
v_call: TRBV7-2; d_call: TRBD2; clone_size: .; j_call: TRBJ2-2; cdr3_nt: TGTGCCAGCAGCCCCGGACTAGCGGGATCTTACACCGGGGAGCTGTTTTTT; cdr3_aa: CASSPGLAGSYTGELFF
v_call: TRBV27; d_call: .; clone_size: .; j_call: TRBJ1-4; cdr3_nt: TGTGCCAGCAGTCCACGGCTTGGAGCCTCAACTAATGAAAAACTGTTTTTT; cdr3_aa: CASSPRLGASTNEKLFF
v_call: TRBV28; d_call: TRBD1; clone_size: once; j_call: TRBJ1-4; cdr3_nt: TGTGCCAGCAGTCCCGGGTTGGGACAGTGGGCAACTAATGAAAAACTGTTTTTT; cdr3_aa: CASSPGLGQWATNEKLFF
v_call: TRBV5-1; d_call: .; clone_size: .; j_call: TRBJ2-5; cdr3_nt: TGCGCCAGCAGCTTGAGGCACAGCGAAGAGACCCAGTACTTC; cdr3_aa: CASSLRHSEETQYF
v_call: TRBV10-3; d_call: .; clone_size: .; j_call: TRBJ2-2; cdr3_nt: TGTGCCATCAGTCCCACTAGTCCCACCGGGGAGCTGTTTTTT; cdr3_aa: CAISPTSPTGELFF
v_call: TRBV25-1; d_call: .; clone_size: .; j_call: TRBJ2-5; cdr3_nt: TGTGCCAGCAGCTCTGGTAGAGGGACCCAGTACTTC; cdr3_aa: CASSSGRGTQYF
v_call: TRBV5-1; d_call: TRBD1; clone_size: .; j_call: TRBJ1-6; cdr3_nt: TGCGCCAGCAGCCCCCGGACAGGGGAAAATTCACCCCTCCACTTT; cdr3_aa: CASSPRTGENSPLHF
v_call: TRBV27; d_call: .; clone_size: .; j_call: TRBJ1-1; cdr3_nt: TGTGCCAGCAGTGACCAACGGAGCACTGAAGCTTTCTTT; cdr3_aa: CASSDQRSTEAFF
v_call: TRBV7-3; d_call: .; clone_size: .; j_call: TRBJ2-3; cdr3_nt: TGTGCCAGCAGCTTAGGAGTAGCCACAGATACGCAGTATTTT; cdr3_aa: CASSLGVATDTQYF
v_call: TRBV18; d_call: TRBD2; clone_size: .; j_call: TRBJ2-7; cdr3_nt: TGTGCCAGCTCACCCGCACGGGGAGGGGTAGGTGGCTACGAGCAGTACTTC; cdr3_aa: CASSPARGGVGGYEQYF
v_call: TRBV28; d_call: TRBD2; clone_size: .; j_call: TRBJ2-3; cdr3_nt: TGTGCCAGCAACCTGCGGGGGATCGCAGATACGCAGTATTTT; cdr3_aa: CASNLRGIADTQYF
v_call: TRBV6-2/TRBV6-3; d_call: .; clone_size: .; j_call: TRBJ1-1; cdr3_nt: TGTGCCAGCAGTTACACGACAGCTGAAGCTTTCTTT; cdr3_aa: CASSYTTAEAFF
v_call: TRBV6-2/TRBV6-3; d_call: TRBD1; clone_size: .; j_call: TRBJ1-1; cdr3_nt: TGTGCCAGCAGTTACAGAGGGACAGCCGTTACTGAAGCTTTCTTT; cdr3_aa: CASSYRGTAVTEAFF
v_call: TRBV5-1; d_call: .; clone_size: .; j_call: TRBJ1-4; cdr3_nt: TGCGCCAGCAGCTTGGCGGCAGGGGTGGAGGAAAAACTGTTTTTT; cdr3_aa: CASSLAAGVEEKLFF
v_call: TRBV5-6; d_call: .; clone_size: .; j_call: TRBJ2-5; cdr3_nt: TGTGCCAGCAGCTCTCTGGAGACCCAGTACTTC; cdr3_aa: CASSSLETQYF